This T cell receptor (beta chain) appears in the sequencing data of a study of blood T cell repertoires in COVID-19. The wider study: Samples taken during acute and convalescent COVID-19 were collected in the United States, Italy and Spain. PBMCs, B-cell-depleted T cells, or T cells provided the cDNA or gDNA that made up the material.

Sequencing used immunoSEQ multiplex PCR; TCRdb keeps in-frame clones, though not all of them. The sample holds 20,000 to 25,000 clones, less than 75% seen once. Germline assignment: CDR1 SGHRS and CDR2 YFSETQ. CDR3 length equals 18 residues. V was shortened by 5 bases and J by 1 base, with 22 bases between the two germline ends. Sequenced material: peripheral blood. This rearrangement joins TRBV5-1 to TRBJ2-1; D is possibly TRBD1 (6 bases). The TCR was taken from a human donor in a cohort sampled during active or convalescent COVID-19. This CDR3 is CASSSPQTGTNSYNEQFF. The CDR3, as DNA: TGCGCCAGCAGTTCCCCCCAAACCGGGACAAATTCCTACAATGAGCAGTTCTTC. Based on the CDR3 plus reference TRBV5-1 and TRBJ2-1, the full variable domain is KAGVTQTPRYLIKTRGQQVTLSCSPISGHRSVSWYQQTPGQGLQFLFEYFSETQRNKGNFPGRFSGRQFSNSRSEMNVSTLELGDSALYLCASSSPQTGTNSYNEQFFGPGTRLTVL.